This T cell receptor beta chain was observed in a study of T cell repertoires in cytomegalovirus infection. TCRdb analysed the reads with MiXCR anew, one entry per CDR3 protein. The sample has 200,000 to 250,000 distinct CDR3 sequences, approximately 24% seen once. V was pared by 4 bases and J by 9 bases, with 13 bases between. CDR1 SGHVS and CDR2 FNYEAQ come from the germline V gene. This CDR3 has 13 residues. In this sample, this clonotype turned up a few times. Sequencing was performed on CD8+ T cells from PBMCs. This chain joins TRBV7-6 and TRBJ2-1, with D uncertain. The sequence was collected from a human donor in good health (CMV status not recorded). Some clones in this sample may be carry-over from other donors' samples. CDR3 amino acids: CASSWDFASEQFF. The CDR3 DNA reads TGTGCCAGCAGCTGGGATTTTGCCTCTGAGCAGTTCTTC. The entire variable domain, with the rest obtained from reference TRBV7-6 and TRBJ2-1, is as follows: GAGVSQSPRYKVTKRGQDVALRCDPISGHVSLYWYRQALGQGPEFLTYFNYEAQQDKSGLPNDRFSAERPEGSISTLTIQRTEQRDSAMYRCASSWDFASEQFFGPGTRLTVL.